What follows are 4 T cell receptor beta chains derived from one specimen sequenced in a study of CD8+CD57+ T cells in acquired aplastic anemia. Genomic DNA, the template, was used for profiling of the TCR beta VDJ and CDR3. TCRdb processed the reads anew with MiXCR; each CDR3 protein has one entry. In the table there are fewer than 200,000 distinct CDR3 sequences, approximately 40% of which are singletons. Source material: sorted CD4+, CD8+, or CD8+CD57+ T cells (not recorded which) from PBMCs. Every receptor here comes from a human donor in good health.

J is TRBJ2-7 and V is TRBV10-3; 8 nucleotides line up with TRBD2. The CDR3 totals 15 residues. Germline V lookup: CDR1 ENHRY, CDR2 SYGVKD. V shed 3 bases, J shed 1 base, and the junction held 5 bases outside the gene matches. The CDR3 region is CAISEVAGSSYEQYF. CDR3 DNA: TGTGCCATCAGTGAAGTAGCGGGGAGTTCCTACGAGCAGTACTTC.

This rearrangement joins TRBV15 to TRBJ2-5; 8 positions agree with TRBD1. The J segment lost 4 bases and the V segment lost 5 bases, leaving 6 bases of the junction unmatched. Germline V gene data show CDR1 as LNHNV and CDR2 as YYDKDF (reference sequence). CDR3 length equals 14 residues. CDR3 sequence (DNA): TGTGCCACCAGCCCTAGGACAGGGACAGAGACCCAGTACTTC. It encodes CATSPRTGTETQYF.

This clonotype showed up just a few times. A much larger clone lies a single base off, so this may be a read error. This chain connects TRBV7-9 to TRBJ2-2; D is unresolved. Trimming pared 4 bases from V and 9 bases from J, leaving 6 bases between. CDR1 SEHNR and CDR2 FQNEAQ come from the germline V gene (reference sequence). The CDR3 has 11 amino acids. The CDR3 region has the DNA TGTGCCAGCAGCTGGTCCCGGGAGCTGTTTTTT. It translates to CASSWSRELFF.

This clonotype has a count of ten or more. V usage is TRBV6-4 and J usage is TRBJ2-3; no firm D call. Per the germline V gene, CDR1 is MRHNA and CDR2 is SNTAGT. V was cut by 2 bases and J by 0 bases, with 3 bases left in between. The CDR3 is made up of 13 amino acids. CDR3 DNA sequence: TGTGCCAGCAGTGACGCTAGCACAGATACGCAGTATTTT. Amino acid sequence: CASSDASTDTQYF.